The 17 T cell receptor beta chains in this list originate from one sample, sequenced in a study of T cell responses to AZD1222 COVID-19 vaccine. Assay used: immunoSEQ multiplex PCR; TCRdb lists only in-frame clones, some missing. The profile shows some 110,000 clones, more than 85% of them singletons. The specimen comprised peripheral blood, sampled on day 0 of AZD1222 vaccination. The receptors stem from an adult in good health.

The rearrangement joins TRBV28 to TRBJ2-7, with D unclear. Germline V gene data show CDR1 as MDHEN and CDR2 as SYDVKM. V was cut by 2 bases and J by 3 bases, with 8 bases left in between. The CDR3 loop spans 13 amino acids. CDR3 loop: CASSLSRDYEQYF. The CDR3 bases are TGTGCCAGCAGTTTAAGCAGAGACTACGAGCAGTACTTC.

This clone was picked up a small number of times. The J gene is TRBJ1-1, the V gene TRBV9; D is possibly TRBD1 (5 bases). V shed 3 bases and J shed 0 bases, with 9 bases lying between them. Germline-derived CDR1 and CDR2 are SGDLS and YYNGEE. This CDR3 region has 14 residues. Here the CDR3 reads CASSGDSMNTEAFF. The CDR3 coding sequence is TGTGCCAGCAGCGGCGACAGTATGAACACTGAAGCTTTCTTT.

V and J are TRBV4-1 and TRBJ1-5; 7 nucleotides agree with TRBD1. Germline values: CDR1 MGHRA, CDR2 YSYEKL. The CDR3 has 16 residues. V lost 4 bases, J lost 0 bases, and 6 bases stayed unmatched. The chain's CDR3 is CASSRDRAYSNQPQHF. The CDR3 nucleotides are TGCGCCAGCAGCCGAGACAGGGCTTATAGCAATCAGCCCCAGCATTTT.

The gene calls are TRBV7-3 and TRBJ2-2; no firm D call. The CDR3 runs to 14 residues. V lost 4 bases and J 7 bases, leaving 13 bases between the germline ends. CDR1 SGHTA and CDR2 FQGTGA come from the germline V gene. This chain's CDR3 is CASSSISGNGELFF. In DNA form, the CDR3 reads TGTGCCAGCAGCTCCATCAGTGGGAACGGGGAGCTGTTTTTT.

V gene TRBV27 combines with J gene TRBJ2-1, with D perhaps TRBD2 (5 bases). Germline V lookup: CDR1 MNHEY, CDR2 SMNVEV (reference sequence). Trimming shortened V by 3 bases and J by 3 bases, and 15 bases separated the two germline ends. This CDR3 is built from 16 residues. This CDR3 reads CASSLAGLLGYNEQFF. CDR3 coding DNA: TGTGCCAGCAGTTTGGCCGGACTCCTTGGCTACAATGAGCAGTTCTTC.

This clone came up once. The chain combines TRBV6-5 with TRBJ2-3; tentatively, D is TRBD2 (5 bases). Trimming removed 6 bases from V and 4 bases from J, with 14 bases in between. CDR3 length: 14 residues. From germline, CDR1 is MNHEY and CDR2 SVGAGI. DNA of the CDR3: TGTGCCAGCAGCCGGACTGGACCCGCAGATACGCAGTATTTT. It codes for CASSRTGPADTQYF.

The chain is built from TRBV6-5 and TRBJ1-2; tentative D call: TRBD1 (5 bases). V lost 4 bases and J 8 bases, leaving 14 bases between the germline ends. Per germline, CDR1 MNHEY and CDR2 SVGAGI. This CDR3 region has 13 residues. The CDR3 spells CASSSDGTAGYTF. Here the CDR3 DNA reads TGTGCCAGCAGTTCAGACGGGACGGCGGGCTACACCTTC.

The genes are TRBV28 and TRBJ2-2, with TRBD2 matching over 7 bases. V shed 4 bases, J shed 4 bases, and the junction held 9 bases outside the gene matches. Germline-derived CDR1 and CDR2 are MDHEN and SYDVKM. The CDR3 has 16 residues. CDR3 loop: CASSSNQWTSTGELFF. The CDR3 DNA follows: TGTGCCAGCAGTTCAAACCAATGGACTAGCACCGGGGAGCTGTTTTTT.

This chain links TRBV9 with TRBJ2-1; TRBD2 matches 7 bases. CDR3 length equals 15 residues. Germline assignment: CDR1 SGDLS and CDR2 YYNGEE. V was clipped by 4 bases and J by 6 bases; unmatched bases: 10. CDR3 coding DNA: TGTGCCAGCAGCCCGGGCGGGAGAGGGGTCAATGAGCAGTTCTTC. It codes for CASSPGGRGVNEQFF.

The genes are TRBV28 and TRBJ2-4, with D possibly matching TRBD2 (6 bases). This CDR3 spans 19 amino acids. The V gene lost 5 bases and the J gene lost 0 bases, with 23 bases spanning the gap. Germline V gene sequence: CDR1 MDHEN, CDR2 SYDVKM. The CDR3 DNA sequence: TGTGCCAGCAGTCAGCTTCCTACCCGGGAGATTTTAGCCAAAAACATTCAGTACTTC. Its protein product is CASSQLPTREILAKNIQYF.

This sequence joins TRBV28 and TRBJ2-7; D may be TRBD1 or TRBD2 (5 bases each). V was trimmed by 5 bases and J by 0 bases, leaving 11 bases between them. Looked up from germline, CDR1 is MDHEN and CDR2 is SYDVKM. The CDR3 sequence is 14 residues long. The CDR3 here is CASSPRGDSYEQYF. The CDR3, as DNA: TGTGCCAGCAGTCCCCGGGGCGACTCCTACGAGCAGTACTTC.

CDR3 coding DNA: TGTGCCTGGAGTTCGGCGAACAATCAGCCCCAGCATTTT. Protein: CAWSSANNQPQHF. The chain links TRBV30 to TRBJ1-5; the D is unclear. This CDR3 spans 13 amino acids. The V gene's germline CDR1 is GTSNPN and CDR2 SVGIG (reference sequence). Between the trimmed V and J ends, which lost 2 bases and 3 bases, there was a span of 8 bases.

The chain couples TRBV28 to TRBJ1-3; D gene unclear. Germline CDR1 MDHEN, CDR2 SYDVKM. Trimming cost V 1 base and J 4 bases, with 26 bases left between them. The CDR3 runs to 20 residues. CDR3 region: CASSLSLGGISENAGNTIYF. The DNA of the CDR3 is TGTGCCAGCAGTTTATCCTTAGGAGGGATTTCCGAAAATGCCGGAAACACCATATATTTT.

The chain couples TRBV29-1 to TRBJ2-2; TRBD1 aligns across 7 bases. This CDR3 is 12 amino acids long. CDR1 and CDR2 (germline): SQVTM, ANQGSEA. V shed 5 bases, J shed 4 bases, and the junction held 1 base outside the gene matches. As DNA, the CDR3 is TGCAGCGTTACAGGGGCCACCGGGGAGCTGTTTTTT. Protein sequence: CSVTGATGELFF.

This clone was counted a single time. The chain links TRBV27 to TRBJ1-2; tentatively, D is TRBD1 (5 bases). There are 15 residues in the CDR3. Trimming took off 4 bases at V and 5 bases at J, with 17 bases between the two ends. Germline loops: CDR1 MNHEY, CDR2 SMNVEV (reference sequence). The CDR3 DNA follows: TGTGCCAGCAGTTCCTGGGGACGCTGGGGATATGGCTACACCTTC. Protein sequence: CASSSWGRWGYGYTF.

This chain connects TRBV18 to TRBJ2-7; no definite D call. The CDR3 covers 14 residues. V was clipped by 0 bases and J by 2 bases, with 8 bases between them. Germline lookup yields CDR1 KGHSH and CDR2 LQKENI. CDR3 nucleotide sequence: TGTGCCAGCTCACCACCGTCCAGGACCTACGAGCAGTACTTC. This sequence encodes CASSPPSRTYEQYF.

The gene calls are TRBV10-3 and TRBJ2-7; D is perhaps TRBD1 or TRBD2 (5 bases each). V was cut by 0 bases and J by 2 bases, with 11 bases left in between. The CDR3 totals 15 residues. From germline, CDR1 is ENHRY and CDR2 SYGVKD. The DNA for the CDR3 is TGTGCCATCAGTGAGTCTTTGGGGGTAACCTACGAGCAGTACTTC. Its protein is CAISESLGVTYEQYF.